What follows are 26 T cell receptor beta chains derived from one specimen sequenced in a study of blood T cell repertoires in COVID-19. Profiled with immunoSEQ multiplex PCR; TCRdb holds only in-frame clones, not every one. The table has 200,000 to 250,000 clones, around 88% seen once. Sequencing used PBMCs or T cells enriched from blood (not recorded which). The receptors stem from a woman in her thirties who had recovered from COVID-19.

The chain employs TRBV11-2 and TRBJ1-1; 7 nucleotides align to TRBD1. The V segment lost 3 bases and the J segment 5 bases; nucleotides outside the gene matches: 9. The CDR3 spans 15 residues. Germline-derived CDR1 and CDR2 are SGHAT and FQNNGV. The CDR3 DNA is TGTGCCAGCAGCTTCACTAACAGGGGAAAAACTGAAGCTTTCTTT. Amino acids: CASSFTNRGKTEAFF. The entire variable domain, with the rest obtained from reference TRBV11-2 and TRBJ1-1, is as follows: EAGVAQSPRYKIIEKRQSVAFWCNPISGHATLYWYQQILGQGPKLLIQFQNNGVVDDSQLPKDRFSAERLKGVDSTLKIQPAKLEDSAVYLCASSFTNRGKTEAFFGQGTRLTVV.

The chain combines TRBV19 with TRBJ2-1; D remains unclear. The V end lost 2 bases, the J end lost 4 bases, and 12 bases lay between the germline ends. The CDR3 has 15 amino acids. From germline, CDR1 is LNHDA and CDR2 SQIVND (reference sequence). The CDR3 here is CASSIMISTYNEQFF. CDR3 nucleotides: TGTGCCAGTAGTATAATGATTAGCACATACAATGAGCAGTTCTTC.

This rearrangement joins TRBV7-9 to TRBJ1-5; 7 bases are shared with TRBD1. The germline gives CDR1 SEHNR, CDR2 FQNEAQ (reference sequence). The CDR3 loop spans 15 amino acids. V lost 3 bases and J lost 3; bases outside the gene matches: 5. The CDR3 DNA follows: TGTGCCAGCAGCTTGGGTCAGGGGGACAATCAGCCCCAGCATTTT. As protein: CASSLGQGDNQPQHF.

The J gene is TRBJ2-3, the V gene TRBV9; 8 bases line up with TRBD1. Germline-derived CDR1 and CDR2 are SGDLS and YYNGEE. The trim removed 0 bases at V and 1 base at J, leaving 4 bases unmatched. The CDR3 extends over 16 amino acids. This CDR3 is CASSVEDRVGTDTQYF. The CDR3 coding sequence is TGTGCCAGCAGCGTAGAGGACAGGGTCGGCACAGATACGCAGTATTTT. Full variable domain (remainder filled in from reference TRBV9 and TRBJ2-3): DSGVTQTPKHLITATGQRVTLRCSPRSGDLSVYWYQQSLDQGLQFLIQYYNGEERAKGNILERFSAQQFPDLHSELNLSSLELGDSALYFCASSVEDRVGTDTQYFGPGTRLTVL.

The count of this clone is one. As DNA, the CDR3 is TGTGCCAGCAGCCCCGAGGAGGGACCCGTGGCCGACCAGTTCTTC. It is translated as CASSPEEGPVADQFF. V and J are TRBV3-1 (or the pseudogene TRBV3-2) and TRBJ2-1; possibly TRBD2 for D (6 bases). V was clipped by 4 bases and J by 13 bases, with 23 bases between them. Germline-derived CDR1 and CDR2 are LGHDT and YNNKEL (reference sequence). The CDR3 length is 15 residues.

The chain links TRBV28 to TRBJ1-5, with TRBD1 identical over 9 bases. The CDR3 is 16 residues long. The J segment lost 3 bases and the V segment lost 6 bases, leaving 9 bases of the junction unmatched. Germline V gives CDR1 MDHEN, CDR2 SYDVKM. CDR3 region: CASSYLGTGLNQPQHF. In DNA, the CDR3 is TGTGCCAGCAGCTACCTCGGGACAGGGCTCAATCAGCCCCAGCATTTT.

The rearrangement links TRBV7-9 to TRBJ1-1, with 8 bases fitting TRBD1. The CDR3 has 16 amino acids. Germline lookup yields CDR1 SEHNR and CDR2 FQNEAQ (reference sequence). The V segment lost 5 bases and the J segment 13 bases; nucleotides outside the gene matches: 21. The CDR3 bases are TGTGCCAGCAGCCCGTTGACTTCCGCATCTTGGGACAGGCTTTTCTTT. Protein product: CASSPLTSASWDRLFF.

This clone was seen once. The genes are TRBV5-4 and TRBJ2-2; maybe TRBD2 (6 bases). Trimming removed 7 bases from V and 2 bases from J, with 9 bases in between. Germline assignment: CDR1 SGHNT and CDR2 YYREEE (reference sequence). This CDR3 has 13 residues. This CDR3 is CASGGANTGELFF. The CDR3 coding sequence is TGTGCCAGCGGAGGGGCCAACACCGGGGAGCTGTTTTTT.

The CDR3 sequence is CATSNIDQPQHF. CDR3 sequence (DNA): TGTGCCACCAGCAATATCGATCAGCCCCAGCATTTT. The chain is built from TRBV15 and TRBJ1-5, with D hard to call. The CDR3 is 12 residues long. Germline loops: CDR1 LNHNV, CDR2 YYDKDF (reference sequence). V was shortened by 4 bases and J by 5 bases, with 6 bases between the two germline ends.

To note about this clone: The sample holds other DNA sequences that translate to the same CDR3. The V gene is TRBV9, the J gene TRBJ2-1; a weak D match, TRBD1 (5 bases). This CDR3 comprises 14 residues. Trimming shortened V by 0 bases and J by 3 bases, and 7 bases separated the two germline ends. In germline, CDR1 is SGDLS, CDR2 YYNGEE. DNA for the CDR3: TGTGCCAGCAGCGTAGGAGACAGCTACAATGAGCAGTTCTTC. It translates to CASSVGDSYNEQFF.

This clone has a single count. The chain recombines TRBV30 with TRBJ1-5; no definite D call. The V gene lost 1 base and the J gene lost 0 bases, with 4 bases spanning the gap. Germline V CDR1 and CDR2: GTSNPN, SVGIG (reference sequence). The CDR3 has 13 residues. The CDR3 region has the DNA TGTGCCTGGAGTGGAGTTAGCAATCAGCCCCAGCATTTT. Its translation: CAWSGVSNQPQHF.

The rearrangement links TRBV4-3 to TRBJ2-6; D might be TRBD2 (6 bases). Germline V gene data show CDR1 as LGHNA and CDR2 as YSLEER. This CDR3 is built from 16 residues. Trimming removed 4 bases from V and 4 bases from J, with 14 bases in between. DNA for the CDR3: TGCGCCAGCAGCCTCGGGAGTGGCGCGGGGGCCAACGTCCTGACTTTC. It yields the protein CASSLGSGAGANVLTF.

This chain links TRBV12-3 or TRBV12-4 with TRBJ1-2; D gene uncertain. The CDR3 loop spans 13 amino acids. V was cut by 1 base and J by 2 bases, with 5 bases left in between. The DNA of the CDR3 is TGTGCCAGCAGTTTAGGTCAGAACTATGGCTACACCTTC. This sequence encodes CASSLGQNYGYTF.

The genes are TRBV19 and TRBJ1-2; 10 positions agree with TRBD1. With 4 bases clipped from V and 8 bases from J, the junction kept 16 bases outside the gene matches. Germline lookup yields CDR1 LNHDA and CDR2 SQIVND (reference sequence). This CDR3 spans 17 amino acids. The DNA for the CDR3 is TGTGCCAGTAGTAAAAAAATTGGACCGGGACAGGGGATAGGCTACACCTTC. Translated, it gives CASSKKIGPGQGIGYTF.

The chain is built from TRBV3-1 (or the pseudogene TRBV3-2) and TRBJ1-1, with no clear D. Trimming took 4 bases from V and 3 from J, leaving 15 bases between them. Per the germline V gene, CDR1 is LGHDT and CDR2 is YNNKEL (reference sequence). This CDR3 comprises 15 residues. DNA of the CDR3: TGTGCCAGCAGCCCAAAGGCGGCTGGAGACACTGAAGCTTTCTTT. Encoded protein: CASSPKAAGDTEAFF.

The chain uses TRBV5-1 and TRBJ2-1; 7 bases line up with TRBD2. The junction had 9 bases not matched to a gene; V was cut back by 5 bases and J by 4 bases. This CDR3 has 15 residues. CDR1 and CDR2 (germline): SGHRS, YFSETQ. CDR3 DNA sequence: TGCGCCAGCAGTGTGGGGTCTAGCGGTTACAATGAGCAGTTCTTC. Translated: CASSVGSSGYNEQFF.

CDR3 nucleotides: TGCAGCGCCAGCGGGGATACCGAAAAACTGTTTTTT. Its translation: CSASGDTEKLFF. The chain is built from TRBV29-1 and TRBJ1-4; D uncertain. The V end was cut by 7 bases, the J end by 8 bases, with 14 bases between. Germline V gene lookup returns CDR1 SQVTM and CDR2 ANQGSEA. The CDR3 has 12 amino acids.

DNA for the CDR3: TGTGCCAGCAGTCGAAACAGGATAATCTCTGGAAACACCATATATTTT. It translates to CASSRNRIISGNTIYF. The chain joins TRBV28 to TRBJ1-3; perhaps TRBD1 as D (5 bases). Trimming stripped 5 bases from V and 0 bases from J, with 14 bases between. The CDR3 has 16 amino acids. Germline values: CDR1 MDHEN, CDR2 SYDVKM.

This chain links TRBV11-1 with TRBJ2-5; D is unclear. Germline values: CDR1 SGHAT, CDR2 FQDESV (reference sequence). The V end was cut by 4 bases, the J end by 4 bases, with 13 bases between. The CDR3 is 14 amino acids. Written as DNA, the CDR3 is TGTGCCAGCAGCTCTCCAGTCTGGAGAGAGACCCAGTACTTC. Translating gives CASSSPVWRETQYF.

This clone came up a few times. This chain links TRBV18 with TRBJ1-5, with 7 positions matching TRBD1. Trimming at V came to 3 bases and at J to 7 bases, leaving 9 bases not matched to a gene. Germline CDR1 reads KGHSH; CDR2 reads LQKENI. There are 15 residues in the CDR3. The CDR3 is CASSPNRGVEQPQHF. The CDR3 DNA reads TGTGCCAGCTCACCGAACAGGGGAGTTGAACAGCCCCAGCATTTT.

The chain links TRBV11-2 to TRBJ2-2; D is perhaps TRBD2 (5 bases). The CDR3 loop spans 15 amino acids. Germline V gene data show CDR1 as SGHAT and CDR2 as FQNNGV. V dropped 2 bases and J dropped 6 bases, with 13 bases sitting between them. Here the CDR3 DNA reads TGTGCCAGCAGCTTAAGTCAGCACGGGGCCGGGGAGCTGTTTTTT. Translating gives CASSLSQHGAGELFF.

The V call is TRBV18, the J call TRBJ2-2, with a tentative D call TRBD1 (6 bases). The V and J ends lost 6 bases and 3 bases respectively, with 23 bases between them. Germline CDR1 and CDR2: KGHSH and LQKENI. The CDR3 length is 18 residues. The CDR3: CASSRRGQTRIDTGELFF. CDR3 in DNA: TGTGCCAGCTCCAGGAGAGGACAGACAAGAATAGACACCGGGGAGCTGTTTTTT.

The chain recombines TRBV6-5 with TRBJ2-1; 13 positions match TRBD2. The CDR3 extends over 15 amino acids. V lost 5 bases and J lost 6; bases outside the gene matches: 4. Germline lookup yields CDR1 MNHEY and CDR2 SVGAGI. CDR3 DNA sequence: TGTGCCAGCAGTCTCCGGACTAGCGGGGGCAATGAGCAGTTCTTC. Protein: CASSLRTSGGNEQFF.

The CDR3 reads CASLSLGGDIQYF. The CDR3 coding sequence is TGTGCCAGTCTAAGTCTGGGGGGTGACATTCAGTACTTC. The rearrangement links TRBV19 to TRBJ2-4; D might be TRBD2 (6 bases). The germline gives CDR1 LNHDA, CDR2 SQIVND (reference sequence). Between the trimmed V and J ends, which lost 8 bases and 8 bases, there was a span of 16 bases. The CDR3 spans 13 residues. The full variable domain, rest sourced from reference TRBV19 and TRBJ2-4, is DGGITQSPKYLFRKEGQNVTLSCEQNLNHDAMYWYRQDPGQGLRLIYYSQIVNDFQKGDIAEGYSVSREKKESFPLTVTSAQKNPTAFYLCASLSLGGDIQYFGAGTRLSVL.

CDR3 amino acids: CSASRGQGSNQPQHF. The CDR3 region has the DNA TGCAGTGCTAGTCGCGGACAGGGGAGCAATCAGCCCCAGCATTTT. The chain uses TRBV20-1 and TRBJ1-5, with 9 positions matching TRBD1. J was trimmed by 1 base and V by 3 bases; bases with no gene match: 4. This CDR3 comprises 15 residues. Per germline, CDR1 DFQATT and CDR2 SNEGSKA (reference sequence).

This chain links TRBV11-3 with TRBJ2-1, with D uncertain. The V end lost 6 bases, the J end lost 4 bases, and 19 bases lay between the germline ends. The CDR3 is 16 amino acids. Germline lookup yields CDR1 SGHNT and CDR2 YENEEA. CDR3 coding DNA: TGTGCCAGCAGTTCCCAAACATCACGTCCGTACAATGAGCAGTTCTTC. Its translation: CASSSQTSRPYNEQFF. Complete variable domain (other parts from reference TRBV11-3 and TRBJ2-1): EAGVVQSPRYKIIEKKQPVAFWCNPISGHNTLYWYLQNLGQGPELLIRYENEEAVDDSQLPKDRFSAERLKGVDSTLKIQPAELGDSAVYLCASSSQTSRPYNEQFFGPGTRLTVL.